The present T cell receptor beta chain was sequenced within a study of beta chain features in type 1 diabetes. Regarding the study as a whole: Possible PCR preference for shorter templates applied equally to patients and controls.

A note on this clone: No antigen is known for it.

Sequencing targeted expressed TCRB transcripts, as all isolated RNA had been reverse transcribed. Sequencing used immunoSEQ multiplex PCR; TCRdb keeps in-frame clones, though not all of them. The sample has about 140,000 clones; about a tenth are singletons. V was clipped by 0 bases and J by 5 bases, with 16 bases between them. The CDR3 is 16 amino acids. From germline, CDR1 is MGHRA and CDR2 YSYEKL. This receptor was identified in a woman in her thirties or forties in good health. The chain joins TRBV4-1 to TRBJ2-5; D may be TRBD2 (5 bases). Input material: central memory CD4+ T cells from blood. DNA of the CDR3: TGCGCCAGCAGCCAAGACGGGTCGACTATCTCGGAGACCCAGTACTTC. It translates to CASSQDGSTISETQYF.